This T cell receptor beta chain was identified during a study of follicular helper T cells after annual influenza vaccination. Study-wide results and limits: Rare clonotypes were missed; only about 10-23% of cells gave TCRB.

The time point denotes: 2015-2016 season, 7 days after influenza vaccination. Adults received seasonal inactivated influenza vaccine, with sorted blood CD4 subsets sequenced before and after. Note on this clone: Its antigen is not identified.

TCRdb's table, derived via immunoSEQ multiplex PCR, lists solely in-frame clones and lacks some. The sample has some 6,700 clones, around 84% seen once. Germline CDR1 is SGHTA and CDR2 is FQGTGA. CDR3 length equals 15 residues. V was clipped by 2 bases and J by 8 bases; unmatched bases: 6. V usage is TRBV7-3 and J usage is TRBJ2-1; 10 positions agree with TRBD2. The TCR sequence derives from an adult who received the influenza vaccine. The sequencing here drew on CXCR5- memory CD4+ T cells sorted from blood, taken 7 days after influenza vaccination. CDR3 nucleotides: TGTGCCAGCAGCTTACAAGCGGGGGGGCGACATGAGCAGTTCTTC. Translation: CASSLQAGGRHEQFF.